What follows are 8 T cell receptor beta chains derived from one specimen sequenced in a study of T cells in Graves' hyperthyroidism and ophthalmopathy (dated by TCRdb to about 2019). The library was obtained by multiplex PCR. The reads were generated on an Illumina HiSeq 2000. The TCR beta CDR3 regions were amplified from the RNA transcripts. The first round of RT-PCR for the TCR CDR3 was performed with the HTBI primer set and the Qiagen OneStep RT-PCR kit. TCRdb reprocessing: public reads trimmed at Q25 with fastp, clones called with MiXCR, in-frame beta chains kept. Entries that share a CDR3 protein sequence are merged under the most common genes and DNA. This sample gives around 800,000 distinct CDR3 sequences in total; roughly 40% of them show up just once. Around 9.3% of the sample rests with the top ten. The sample consisted of blood. The origin of the receptors is a man aged 18 to 29 with Graves' hyperthyroidism.

This rearrangement joins TRBV10-3 to TRBJ2-7; D not certain. The germline V gene has CDR1 ENHRY and CDR2 SYGVKD. V lost 0 bases, J lost 1 base, and 10 bases lay in between. This CDR3 has 15 amino acids. CDR3 sequence reads: CAISESASPSYEQYF. As DNA, the CDR3 is TGTGCCATCAGTGAGTCGGCTAGTCCGTCCTACGAGCAGTACTTC.

This clonotype was counted ten times or more. This sequence joins TRBV19 and TRBJ2-7, with 7 nucleotides matching TRBD1. The germline gives CDR1 LNHDA, CDR2 SQIVND (reference sequence). This CDR3 has 15 amino acids. V gave up 1 base and J gave up 0 bases; unmatched junction bases: 3. This chain's CDR3 is CASSIGGQPSYEQYF. The CDR3 DNA sequence: TGTGCCAGTAGTATAGGGGGACAGCCCTCCTACGAGCAGTACTTC.

The count of this clonotype is one. This may be a read error: a much more frequent sequence differs by one nucleotide. V usage is TRBV7-3 and J usage is TRBJ1-2, with a tentative D call TRBD1 (5 bases). This CDR3 is built from 16 residues. Trimming removed 5 bases from V and 1 base from J, with 17 bases in between. Germline CDR1 SGHTA, CDR2 FQGTGA. CDR3 sequence reads: CASSPGRLGNNYGYTF. As DNA, the CDR3 is TGTGCCAGCAGCCCGGGACGGCTGGGAAATAACTATGGCTACACCTTC.

About this clonotype itself: One base away lies a much larger clone, so this may be a sequencing read error. This chain connects TRBV12-3 or TRBV12-4 to TRBJ2-5; 9 positions agree with TRBD1. The CDR3 runs to 13 residues. V was pared by 8 bases and J by 4 bases, with 5 bases of the junction left unmatched. CDR3 nucleotides: TGTGCCAGCGGTGCGGACAGGGGAGAGACCCAGTACTTC. Translated, it gives CASGADRGETQYF.

About this clonotype itself: At one boundary the junction diverges from the germline segment, which might be a read error. The V gene is TRBV4-3, the J gene TRBJ2-2, with 8 positions matching TRBD1. The CDR3 is 15 residues long. CDR1 is LGHNA and CDR2 is YSLEER in the germline V gene. The CDR3 protein is CASSQGTGNTGEPFF. In nucleotides, the CDR3 is TGCGCCAGCAGCCAGGGGACAGGAAACACCGGGGAGCCGTTTTTT.

With regard to this clonotype: The junction departs from the called germline gene at one end, perhaps through a read error. The rearrangement joins TRBV13 to TRBJ2-2; D not resolved. The germline V gene has CDR1 PRHDT and CDR2 FYEKMQ (reference sequence). This CDR3 is 15 amino acids long. As DNA, the CDR3 is TGCGCCAGCAGCTACGGACCCTTGAACACCGGGGAGCTGTTTTTT. Protein product: CASSYGPLNTGELFF.

The V and J genes are TRBV12-3 or TRBV12-4 and TRBJ2-7; 8 nucleotides agree with TRBD1. Trimming removed 7 bases from V and 0 bases from J; junction bases left unmatched: 5. The CDR3 length is 14 residues. The CDR3 DNA is TGTGCCAGCAACGACAGGGGTTTCTCCTACGAGCAGTACTTC. It translates to CASNDRGFSYEQYF.

The gene calls are TRBV4-1 and TRBJ2-7, with D tentatively TRBD1 or TRBD2 (6 bases each). Germline loops: CDR1 MGHRA, CDR2 YSYEKL. The CDR3 is 14 amino acids. V dropped 4 bases and J dropped 5 bases, with 15 bases sitting between them. As DNA, the CDR3 is TGCGCCAGCAGCCTCGATCCGGGGGCGAACGAGCAGTACTTC. It specifies CASSLDPGANEQYF.